These T cell receptor beta chains were read from a single sample in a study of identical twins. TCRdb passed the 5' RACE reads through MiXCR, listing each CDR3 protein once. The table lists fewer than 900,000 distinct CDR3 sequences, 21% of them singletons, with 4% to 5.5% in the top ten. The same sample was also studied in work on T cells expressing NK-cell markers.

The sequencing sample was made of PBMCs. The receptors come from a woman aged 18-35 years in good health. Both conserved end residues are part of each CDR3. D genes are given only for firm matches. Not every row has a clone size; where given, it reads once, few, many or a size class.

V gene	D gene	CDR3 length	clone size	J gene	CDR3 protein	CDR3 DNA
TRBV24-1	NA	12	NA	TRBJ1-2	CATADRNYGYTF	TGTGCCACCGCGGACAGAAACTATGGCTACACCTTC
TRBV15	NA	13	few	TRBJ2-3	CATSRDRLDTQYF	TGTGCCACCAGCAGAGATAGACTGGATACGCAGTATTTT
TRBV29-1	NA	11	NA	TRBJ1-2	CSAVGPRGYTF	TGCAGCGCCGTAGGTCCTCGGGGCTACACCTTC
TRBV20-1	TRBD1	15	few	TRBJ2-5	CSARDPTTGRETQYF	TGCAGTGCTAGAGATCCGACGACAGGGCGAGAGACCCAGTACTTC
TRBV12-3/TRBV12-4	NA	15	few	TRBJ1-4	CASSLRRGQGEKLFF	TGTGCCAGCAGTTTACGCCGGGGGCAGGGTGAAAAACTGTTTTTT
TRBV12-3/TRBV12-4	NA	13	few	TRBJ1-1	CASSSLQGSEAFF	TGTGCCAGCAGTTCATTGCAGGGCAGTGAAGCTTTCTTT
TRBV24-1	TRBD1	16	few	TRBJ2-3	CATSEAGTGGTDTQYF	TGTGCCACCAGTGAGGCCGGGACAGGGGGCACAGATACGCAGTATTTT
TRBV7-2	NA	12	few	TRBJ2-4	CASSLQGGIQYF	TGTGCCAGCAGCCTACAGGGAGGCATTCAGTACTTC
TRBV20-1	NA	12	many	TRBJ1-4	CSATNRDEKLFF	TGCAGTGCTACGAACAGAGACGAAAAACTGTTTTTT
TRBV7-9	NA	14	NA	TRBJ1-1	CASSATPTNTEAFF	TGTGCCAGCAGCGCGACCCCCACGAACACTGAAGCTTTCTTT
TRBV11-2	TRBD1	15	NA	TRBJ1-3	CASSLGTVSGNTIYF	TGTGCCAGCAGCTTGGGGACAGTCTCTGGAAACACCATATATTTT
TRBV7-9	TRBD1	16	few	TRBJ1-2	CASSKGATGANYGYTF	TGTGCCAGCAGCAAGGGAGCGACAGGGGCCAACTATGGCTACACCTTC
TRBV2	NA	10	NA	TRBJ2-5	CASSTGTPYF	TGTGCCAGCAGTACAGGGACTCCATACTTC
TRBV29-1	TRBD2	17	few	TRBJ2-7	CSVVGTSGSPTSYEQYF	TGCAGCGTTGTCGGGACTAGCGGTAGTCCTACCTCCTACGAGCAGTACTTC
TRBV7-7	TRBD1	15	NA	TRBJ2-2	CASSSSGGRNGELFF	TGTGCTAGCAGCTCTTCAGGGGGCCGGAACGGGGAGCTGTTTTTT